This T cell receptor (beta chain) was recovered during a study of OX40 agonist ivuxolimab in advanced cancers. Some background on the complete study: The costimulatory receptor OX40 (CD134) was targeted by ivuxolimab, a fully human IgG2 agonistic monoclonal antibody. Intravenous ivuxolimab was administered to patients every 2 weeks at six dose levels: 0.01, 0.1, 0.3, 1.5, 3 and 10 mg/kg. Among the roughly 50 dose-escalation patients, 19 had hepatocellular carcinoma, 15 or so melanoma, 9 renal cell carcinoma and 9 head and neck cancer. In the dose-escalation cohort, 70% to 85% of patients were male, and the mean age was 60 years with a range of about 20 to 80. Prior anti-PD-1, anti-PD-L1 or anti-CTLA-4 therapy was permitted, and 30% to 50% of dose-escalation patients had received checkpoint inhibitors. Three dose-escalation patients achieved partial responses, one with hepatocellular carcinoma and two with cutaneous melanoma. Peripheral TCRbeta sequencing aimed to test whether ivuxolimab altered TCR sequence diversity and caused clonal T-cell expansion. The monotherapy dose-escalation portion (N of about 50 patients) of the phase I ivuxolimab trial is reported in the paper. On the study overall, not on this receptor specifically: On average, CD8+ T cells showed more expanded clones than CD4+ T cells after ivuxolimab. Which antigens the clonally expanded peripheral T cells were specific for was not determined. Low levels of normalized T-cell clonal expansion were also seen in some patients who did not respond. Clonal expansion of both CD4+ and CD8+ blood T cells was observed from baseline to week 6 at doses 0.1 to 3.0 mg/kg. Partial responders in the 0.1-3.0 mg/kg groups had among the lowest normalized peripheral clonal expansion, especially among CD8+ T cells.

For this clone: This receptor's antigen is unknown. Base qualities are not at hand, and no much larger clone is one base apart.

To sequence the TCRbeta CDR3 region, genomic DNA was isolated from the sorted cells. The immunoSEQ Assay was used for sequencing of TCRbeta CDR3 regions. TCRdb holds this immuneACCESS table with in-frame rearrangements only. Some clones are missing; in checked studies, unresolved V genes explain under half, and the rest has no known cause. For this sample the table gives under 35,000 clones, of which about 87% were detected only once. The ten largest clones take up roughly 25% of the sample. V loses 5 bases, J loses 7 bases, and the germline ends lie 18 bases apart. The CDR3, cysteine through phenylalanine, is 16 amino acids long. Of the read, only the CDR3 DNA is kept; its 48 bases are in frame from base 1. From the germline V gene (reference sequence), CDR1 is PRHDT and CDR2 is FYEKMQ. The trial excluded patients who had a history of autoimmune disease or who were on systemic immunosuppression. Peripheral blood for TCR sequencing was collected from all dose cohorts at baseline, on cycle 4 day 1, and on cycle 7 day 1. Samples came from an open-label, multicenter, first-in-human phase I dose-escalation trial of ivuxolimab. Adults with locally advanced or metastatic head and neck squamous cell, hepatocellular, melanoma or renal cell carcinoma were enrolled in the trial. Before TCR sequencing, CD4+ and CD8+ T cells were separately sorted from peripheral blood.

The chain couples TRBV13 to TRBJ1-6; the D gene is perhaps TRBD1, from 5 matching bases. This TCR came from an adult with an advanced solid tumor such as melanoma, head and neck, liver or kidney cancer. The sample consisted of CD4+ or CD8+ T cells sorted from blood, taken in a trial of the OX40 agonist ivuxolimab. In nucleotides, the sequence is TGTGCCAGCAGCCTGAGGGTTGGGGCGAGAAATTCACCCCTCCACTTT. The resulting protein is CASSLRVGARNSPLHF.